This T cell receptor beta chain was identified during a study of T cell responses to AZD1222 COVID-19 vaccine. The V gene lost 8 bases and the J gene lost 7 bases, with 11 bases spanning the gap. The CDR3 runs 12 residues. CDR1 and CDR2 (germline): SNHLY, FYNNEI. Study conclusions and caveats: Females made up more of the donors, who were largely white British, and clonal diversity may have come out too low. The CD4 TCRs associated with vaccination extended across spike and predominated at 160-218 and 743-854.

The data were produced by immunoSEQ multiplex PCR, yet TCRdb's version contains in-frame clones alone and is incomplete. The table lists 150,000 or so clones, over 90% of them singletons. As to this clone: Antigen unknown.

This clonotype was sampled from an adult in good health. This chain links TRBV2 with TRBJ1-4, with D possibly being TRBD1 (5 bases). The material was peripheral blood, obtained on day 0 of MenACWY control vaccination. Here the CDR3 reads CASGAGTEKLFF. CDR3 DNA sequence: TGTGCCAGCGGGGCAGGGACTGAAAAACTGTTTTTT.